One sample yielded the 21 T cell receptor beta chains listed below, sequenced in a study of T cell changes during pregnancy in multiple sclerosis. Repertoires were generated with immunoSEQ multiplex PCR, while TCRdb's copy carries only in-frame clones and drops some. The table shows around 83,000 clones, with about 93% occurring only once. The sample was CD4+ T cells from peripheral blood mononuclear cells, taken in the second trimester of pregnancy. Receptor source: a female donor with multiple sclerosis, enrolled in a pregnancy study.

This clone occurred once. The chain couples TRBV30 to TRBJ2-1; 8 nucleotides line up with TRBD2. V lost 3 bases, J lost 9 bases, and 4 bases stayed unmatched. The germline gives CDR1 GTSNPN, CDR2 SVGIG (reference sequence). This CDR3 comprises 12 residues. This CDR3 reads CAWRGLVGEQFF. DNA of the CDR3: TGTGCCTGGAGGGGACTAGTCGGTGAGCAGTTCTTC.

This rearrangement joins TRBV7-9 to TRBJ1-4; D not resolved. With 1 base removed from V and 2 bases from J, the gap between germline ends came to 11 bases. Germline CDR1 SEHNR, CDR2 FQNEAQ (reference sequence). The length of the CDR3 is 16 residues. CDR3 protein: CASSLVGPGTNEKLFF. The CDR3 DNA reads as TGTGCCAGCAGCTTAGTTGGGCCTGGGACTAATGAAAAACTGTTTTTT.

The J gene is TRBJ2-1, the V gene TRBV5-1, with TRBD2 as a possible D gene (6 bases). The germline V and J ends were trimmed by 6 bases and 5 bases, with 21 bases remaining between them. The CDR3 has 16 amino acids. Germline V gene sequence: CDR1 SGHRS, CDR2 YFSETQ. The CDR3 DNA reads as TGCGCCAGCACTCCTACTAGCCGGGGCCGTAACAATGAGCAGTTCTTC. Its protein product is CASTPTSRGRNNEQFF.

This sequence joins TRBV5-1 and TRBJ2-2, with D perhaps matching TRBD2 (6 bases). CDR3 length equals 13 residues. Trimming removed 4 bases at V and 8 bases at J, with 12 bases between. Germline assignment: CDR1 SGHRS and CDR2 YFSETQ. The CDR3 nucleotides read TGCGCCAGCAGCCCGGAGGGGTTAGGGGAGCTGTTTTTT. Translated, it gives CASSPEGLGELFF.

The genes are TRBV11-3 and TRBJ1-1; tentative D call: TRBD1 (6 bases). Trimming removed 9 bases at V and 4 bases at J, with 18 bases between. Per germline, CDR1 SGHNT and CDR2 YENEEA. The CDR3 covers 14 residues. CDR3: CASGTARGGTEAFF. Here the CDR3 DNA reads TGTGCCAGTGGGACCGCGCGAGGGGGCACTGAAGCTTTCTTT.

J is TRBJ2-7 and V is TRBV7-2, with 8 bases lining up with TRBD2. The junction had 4 bases not matched to a gene; V was cut back by 3 bases and J by 0 bases. CDR3 length: 15 amino acids. Germline V gives CDR1 SGHTA, CDR2 FQGNSA. The CDR3 bases are TGTGCCAGCAGCTTTTTAGCGGGACCCTCCTACGAGCAGTACTTC. It codes for CASSFLAGPSYEQYF. Combining the CDR3 with reference TRBV7-2 and TRBJ2-7 gives the whole variable domain GAGVSQSPSNKVTEKGKDVELRCDPISGHTALYWYRQSLGQGLEFLIYFQGNSAPDKSGLPSDRFSAERTGGSVSTLTIQRTQQEDSAVYLCASSFLAGPSYEQYFGPGTRLTVT.

V and J are TRBV7-2 and TRBJ1-1; D gene uncertain. With 5 bases removed from V and 1 base from J, the gap between germline ends came to 5 bases. The length of the CDR3 is 12 residues. Germline assignment: CDR1 SGHTA and CDR2 FQGNSA. CDR3: CASSLWNTEAFF. The CDR3 DNA reads as TGTGCCAGCAGCCTTTGGAACACTGAAGCTTTCTTT.

The chain has TRBV30 and TRBJ2-1; D not resolved. CDR1 is GTSNPN, CDR2 SVGIG, per germline (reference sequence). V was trimmed by 3 bases and J by 6 bases, leaving 12 bases between them. This CDR3 is built from 13 residues. CDR3 nucleotides: TGTGCCTGGAGAAGGCTAGGTGGCAATGAGCAGTTCTTC. Translated, it gives CAWRRLGGNEQFF.

V usage is TRBV10-3 and J usage is TRBJ2-3, with D tentatively TRBD1 (6 bases). Germline CDR1 reads ENHRY; CDR2 reads SYGVKD. The V and J ends lost 6 bases and 2 bases respectively, with 12 bases between them. This CDR3 has 14 amino acids. CDR3 DNA: TGTGCCATCAGGGACAGAGCCTTCACAGATACGCAGTATTTT. This codes for CAIRDRAFTDTQYF.

The chain employs TRBV15 and TRBJ2-1, with D unresolved. V lost 0 bases, J lost 15 bases, and 12 bases lay in between. The CDR3 totals 12 residues. From germline, CDR1 is LNHNV and CDR2 YYDKDF (reference sequence). The CDR3 nucleotides are TGTGCCACCAGCAGAGATGCATACATAGCGTTCTTC. Protein product: CATSRDAYIAFF.

The rearrangement joins TRBV19 to TRBJ2-1; D ambiguous. The length of the CDR3 is 15 residues. The V end lost 8 bases, the J end lost 6 bases, and 20 bases lay between the germline ends. Germline V gives CDR1 LNHDA, CDR2 SQIVND (reference sequence). CDR3 amino acids: CASSNGWLSANEQFF. CDR3 nucleotide sequence: TGTGCCAGTTCAAACGGGTGGTTATCGGCCAATGAGCAGTTCTTC.

This CDR3 reads CASSPYSGKAYNEQFF. The CDR3 nucleotides are TGCGCCAGCAGCCCCTATAGCGGGAAAGCTTACAATGAGCAGTTCTTC. V usage is TRBV4-1 and J usage is TRBJ2-1; 8 bases are shared with TRBD2. Germline CDR1 MGHRA, CDR2 YSYEKL. V lost 4 bases to trimming and J lost 4 bases; unmatched junction nucleotides: 9. The length of the CDR3 is 16 residues.

This chain connects TRBV7-2 to TRBJ1-1; the D is unclear. Germline CDR1 and CDR2: SGHTA and FQGNSA. V was clipped by 5 bases and J by 0 bases, with 7 bases between them. The CDR3 loop spans 13 amino acids. The CDR3 protein is CASSRKLNTEAFF. The CDR3 nucleotides are TGTGCCAGCAGCCGCAAGCTGAACACTGAAGCTTTCTTT.

V and J are TRBV6-6 and TRBJ2-2; D is unresolved. With 5 bases removed from V and 4 bases from J, the gap between germline ends came to 8 bases. The germline CDR1 and CDR2 sequences are MNHNY and SVGAGI (reference sequence). The CDR3 sequence is 13 residues long. The CDR3 region is CASSLSVTGELFF. CDR3 DNA sequence: TGTGCCAGCAGTCTGTCAGTCACCGGGGAGCTGTTTTTT.

The chain joins TRBV10-3 to TRBJ1-5; the match to TRBD1 covers 7 bases. V was clipped by 10 bases and J by 5 bases; unmatched bases: 5. This CDR3 has 12 amino acids. Germline-derived CDR1 and CDR2 are ENHRY and SYGVKD. The DNA for the CDR3 is TGTGCCACTAAAACAGGGGATCAGCCCCAGCATTTT. This sequence encodes CATKTGDQPQHF.

V is TRBV6-5 and J is TRBJ2-7; 7 nucleotides agree with TRBD1. This CDR3 is built from 15 residues. CDR1 MNHEY and CDR2 SVGAGI come from the germline V gene. V lost 4 bases, J lost 0 bases, and 6 bases stayed unmatched. The CDR3 loop reads CASSSLGGRSYEQYF. The DNA for the CDR3 is TGTGCCAGCAGTTCCCTAGGGGGCCGCTCCTACGAGCAGTACTTC.

The chain uses TRBV5-6 and TRBJ1-1; D is unclear. Trimming left V 1 base short and J 11 bases short, with 12 bases between. This CDR3 has 12 amino acids. Germline assignment: CDR1 SGHDT and CDR2 YYEEEE. The CDR3 region is CASSLSSKSAFF. CDR3 nucleotides: TGTGCCAGCAGCTTGTCGTCGAAGAGTGCTTTCTTT.

The rearrangement joins TRBV27 to TRBJ1-5, with D perhaps matching TRBD1 (5 bases). V was cut by 7 bases and J by 1 base, with 11 bases left in between. The length of the CDR3 is 14 residues. Germline V gene sequence: CDR1 MNHEY, CDR2 SMNVEV (reference sequence). In DNA form, the CDR3 reads TGTGCCAGCAAAGGGGATTCGAGCAATCAGCCCCAGCATTTT. Its translation is CASKGDSSNQPQHF.

The chain has TRBV6-5 and TRBJ1-1; 10 bases match TRBD1. The ends lost 8 bases at V and 5 bases at J; junction bases unmatched: 11. Germline CDR1 reads MNHEY; CDR2 reads SVGAGI. CDR3 size: 15 residues. CDR3 bases: TGTGCCAGCCGAACCGGGACAGGGGTTAGAACTGAAGCTTTCTTT. Translated: CASRTGTGVRTEAFF.

This sequence joins TRBV30 and TRBJ1-2; no clear D gene. Trimming pared 7 bases from V and 2 bases from J, leaving 11 bases between. This CDR3 is built from 12 residues. CDR1 GTSNPN and CDR2 SVGIG come from the germline V gene (reference sequence). CDR3 protein: CALFGENYGYTF. DNA of the CDR3: TGTGCCTTATTTGGGGAGAACTATGGCTACACCTTC.

The J gene is TRBJ2-7, the V gene TRBV7-2; 8 nucleotides agree with TRBD2. The CDR3 is 18 residues long. Trimming cost V 0 bases and J 2 bases; bases outside gene matches: 12. Germline V gives CDR1 SGHTA, CDR2 FQGNSA. The CDR3 DNA is TGTGCCAGCAGCTTAGCGTCCGGGGGGGCCGAAACGGCCTACGAGCAGTACTTC. Its translation: CASSLASGGAETAYEQYF.